This T cell receptor beta chain derives from a study of metastatic and nonmetastatic thyroid tumors. Study overall: Malignant thyroid and benign thyroid patients provided blood and tumor or nodule tissue whose repertoires were compared.

V was clipped by 6 bases and J by 6 bases, with 18 bases between them. CDR3 size: 14 residues. Germline V lookup: CDR1 MNHNS, CDR2 SASEGT. Methods used by the authors: Differences in CDR3 between clinicopathological groups were drawn on to build a classifier intended to discriminate distant-metastatic papillary thyroid cancer patients. TCRdb re-processed the PCR reads through MiXCR. The V and J calls and clone size come from TCRdb's table, not from the authors' own analysis. Of 35,000 to 50,000 clones in the sample, 4% were seen once. In its sample, this clone is medium-sized. Every patient was untreated before thyroid surgery.

Sequencing used blood. The chain has TRBV6-1 and TRBJ2-7; tentatively, D is TRBD1 (5 bases). This TCR derives from a female donor with papillary thyroid cancer or a benign thyroid nodule (not recorded which). Some clones in this sample may be carry-over from other donors' samples. CDR3 DNA sequence: TGTGCCAGCAGACAGCAGGGAACCATGGGCGAGCAGTACTTC. Residues: CASRQQGTMGEQYF.